A single sample is the source of the 2 T cell receptor beta chains below, sequenced in a study of blood T cell repertoires in COVID-19. Some clones are missing from TCRdb's copy, which holds only in-frame ones; the method was immunoSEQ multiplex PCR. The sample has some 700,000 clones; 90% are singletons. The sample taken for sequencing was peripheral blood. The receptors shown here come from a woman under 30 with acute or convalescent COVID-19.

This chain's CDR3 is CASSYGTGAGQPQHF. As DNA, the CDR3 is TGTGCCAGCAGTTACGGGACAGGGGCCGGTCAGCCCCAGCATTTT. The V and J genes are TRBV6-5 and TRBJ1-5, with 10 bases aligning to TRBD1. J was trimmed by 6 bases and V by 2 bases; bases with no gene match: 4. Germline lookup yields CDR1 MNHEY and CDR2 SVGAGI. The CDR3 contains 15 residues.

The V call is TRBV7-9, the J call TRBJ2-7, with D perhaps TRBD2 (6 bases). The CDR3 runs 16 residues. Germline loops: CDR1 SEHNR, CDR2 FQNEAQ (reference sequence). The V end was cut by 4 bases, the J end by 0 bases, with 16 bases between. CDR3 residues: CASSSLRGGGSYEQYF. The DNA for the CDR3 is TGTGCCAGCAGCTCCTTAAGGGGAGGAGGCTCCTACGAGCAGTACTTC.